The text below deals with one TCR beta chain. Antigen unknown. This sample stems from a study of vaccination and CD4 T cells after COVID-19. Treatment denoted: roughly nine-day PBMC culture with coronavirus spike peptide pools or control peptides (ViraFEST assay). V was trimmed by 2 bases and J by 0 bases, leaving 17 bases between them. CDR3 length: 18 residues. Sequencing of cultured CD4+ T cell DNA used the Oncomine TCR Beta short-read assay. TCRdb reprocessed the PCR reads with MiXCR, giving one entry per CDR3 protein. Of some 20,000 distinct CDR3 sequences listed, around 50% were seen once; the top ten hold approximately 7.4%.

The V call is TRBV12-3 or TRBV12-4, the J call TRBJ2-1; D is undetermined. The receptor's source is a human donor who had recovered from COVID-19. The sequenced material came from CD4+ T cells from blood, cultured in vitro. The CDR3 loop is CASSLTNLEPSSYNEQFF. The CDR3 nucleotides are TGTGCCAGCAGTTTAACTAATCTAGAGCCGAGCTCCTACAATGAGCAGTTCTTC.